Listed below are T cell receptor beta chains from one sample, sequenced in a study of cytomegalovirus exposure and HLA in healthy donors. Libraries were prepared by immunoSEQ multiplex PCR; TCRdb keeps only in-frame clonotypes and omits some of them. The sample includes about 150,000 clones, more than 80% of them seen just once. The specimen sequenced was PBMCs. Receptor source: a woman between 35 and 50 years old in good health and CMV-seropositive. CDR3s include the opening cysteine and the closing phenylalanine or tryptophan. Fields, in order: V gene, J gene, D gene, clone size, CDR3 DNA, CDR3 protein. D genes are given only for firm matches. Clone size, where shown, is once, few, many, or a class for clones that have expanded.

TRBV19,TRBJ2-5,TRBD2,-,TGTGCCAGTAGTAGGTTAGCGGGCCAAGAGACCCAGTACTTC,CASSRLAGQETQYF
TRBV19,TRBJ1-2,-,-,TGTGCCAGTAGTATAGCCGCAAGAGGGCTCGCGGGCTACACCTTC,CASSIAARGLAGYTF
TRBV11-2,TRBJ2-7,-,-,TGTGCCAGCAGCTCAGGGGCAGGGACGACCTACGAGCAGTACTTC,CASSSGAGTTYEQYF
TRBV6-1,TRBJ1-4,TRBD1,-,TGTGCCAGCAGGAACCGGGACAGTATTGAAAAACTGTTTTTT,CASRNRDSIEKLFF
TRBV2,TRBJ2-7,TRBD1,-,TGTGCCAGCGCCCTTATGACAGGGACCCGGCGCCGAGCCTACGAGCAGTACTTC,CASALMTGTRRRAYEQYF
TRBV6-5,TRBJ1-2,TRBD1,-,TGTGCCAGCAGTCAAGCCGGGACAGGGGACGGCTACACCTTC,CASSQAGTGDGYTF
TRBV6-1,TRBJ2-3,TRBD1,-,TGTGCCAGCAGTGCCGGGACAGGAGGCACAGATACGCAGTATTTT,CASSAGTGGTDTQYF
TRBV19,TRBJ2-6,TRBD1,-,TGTGCCAGTAGTATGATGCCGGGACAGGGGGCGCTGGGGGCCAACGTCCTGACTTTC,CASSMMPGQGALGANVLTF
TRBV29-1,TRBJ1-5,-,-,TGCAGCGTTGCCCCGGGCAGGGCGCAGCCCCAGCATTTT,CSVAPGRAQPQHF
TRBV7-7,TRBJ2-1,TRBD2,-,TGTGCTAGCAGCTTAAGGGCGGGGGGGAAAGATGAGCAGTTCTTC,CASSLRAGGKDEQFF
TRBV7-2,TRBJ2-5,TRBD2,few,TGTGCCAGCAGCTTAGTTGCGCTAGCGGGAGTAGGAGAGACCCAGTACTTC,CASSLVALAGVGETQYF
TRBV30,TRBJ2-1,-,-,TGTGCCTGGAGTGTAAGGGGCTGGGGATATGAGCAGTTCTTC,CAWSVRGWGYEQFF
TRBV27,TRBJ1-2,-,-,TGTGCCAGCAGTTTATCCGGCTATGGCTACACCTTC,CASSLSGYGYTF
TRBV18,TRBJ2-3,-,-,TGTGCCAGCTCCTCACAAGGCGGGGACGGCGGGGCCCTCACAGATACGCAGTATTTT,CASSSQGGDGGALTDTQYF
TRBV7-3,TRBJ2-1,-,-,TGTGCCAGCAGCCCTACGGCGGGGAGATACAATGAGCAGTTCTTC,CASSPTAGRYNEQFF
TRBV10-3,TRBJ2-1,-,-,TGTGCCATCAGTGAGTCCAGTATCGATGAGCAGTTCTTC,CAISESSIDEQFF
TRBV27,TRBJ1-6,-,-,TGTGCCAGCAGTTTAACCAACCCCAGGGCGTCCTATAATTCACCCCTCCACTTT,CASSLTNPRASYNSPLHF
TRBV28,TRBJ1-1,-,few,TGTGCCAGCAGTCCGTGGACAGAAATGAACACTGAAGCTTTCTTT,CASSPWTEMNTEAFF
TRBV10-3,TRBJ2-5,TRBD1,-,TGTGCCATTGGGACAGGGGTAGGGGAGACCCAGTACTTC,CAIGTGVGETQYF
TRBV25-1,TRBJ1-6,-,-,TGTGCCAGCAGTGAGTACGGGGGTGATAGTAATTCACCCCTCCACTTT,CASSEYGGDSNSPLHF
TRBV28,TRBJ1-1,-,once,TGTGCCAGCAGTCAGGGTCGATCCACTGAAGCTTTCTTT,CASSQGRSTEAFF
TRBV7-9,TRBJ1-5,-,-,TGTGCCAGCAGCTTAGCGACTGCTTATAGCAATCAGCCCCAGCATTTT,CASSLATAYSNQPQHF
TRBV9,TRBJ2-2,TRBD1,-,TGTGCCAGCAGCGCGATTGAGGGGGCCGGCGGGGAGCTGTTTTTT,CASSAIEGAGGELFF
TRBV27,TRBJ2-3,TRBD1,-,TGTGCCATTTCTTCGAGGACCAGGGGGACAGATACGCAGTATTTT,CAISSRTRGTDTQYF
TRBV6-5,TRBJ1-1,TRBD1,few,TGTGCCAGCAGTCGGACAGGGGGCGCGTGGGCTTTCTTT,CASSRTGGAWAFF
TRBV9,TRBJ1-1,TRBD1,-,TGTGCCAGCAGCGCCGGGGACAGGGCGAACACTGAAGCTTTCTTT,CASSAGDRANTEAFF
TRBV6-1,TRBJ2-3,TRBD2,-,TGTGCCACCTCGCCACTAGCGGCTGGCACAGATACGCAGTATTTT,CATSPLAAGTDTQYF
TRBV30,TRBJ1-2,TRBD1,-,TGTGCCTGGAGGGTGACAGGGGGTGTCTATGGCTACACCTTC,CAWRVTGGVYGYTF
TRBV11-1,TRBJ2-3,TRBD2,few,TGTGCCAGCAGCTTAACGACGTCGGTAGCGGGGACAGATACGCAGTATTTT,CASSLTTSVAGTDTQYF
TRBV9,TRBJ2-7,TRBD1,-,TGTGCCAGCAGCGTTGGGACAGTTTCCTACGAGCAGTACTTC,CASSVGTVSYEQYF
TRBV30,TRBJ1-2,TRBD1,-,TGTGCCTGGAGTACCCACAGGGGGCTTATCTATGGCTACACCTTC,CAWSTHRGLIYGYTF
TRBV18,TRBJ2-2,-,-,TGTGCCAGCTCACCCCTACAGGGTACCGGGGAGCTGTTTTTT,CASSPLQGTGELFF
TRBV2,TRBJ2-7,-,-,TGTGCCAGCAGGGACAGCAACTACGAGCAGTACTTC,CASRDSNYEQYF
TRBV15,TRBJ2-1,-,-,TGTGCCACCAGCAGAGATGGAGAGGAATACAATGAGCAGTTCTTC,CATSRDGEEYNEQFF
TRBV6-1,TRBJ2-5,TRBD2,-,TGTGCCAGCAGTGTGCGGGGGGGATTAGGGCAAGAGACCCAGTACTTC,CASSVRGGLGQETQYF
TRBV4-1,TRBJ1-4,-,-,TGCGCCAGCAGCCAAGAGTCACGGGTTGAAAAACTGTTTTTT,CASSQESRVEKLFF
TRBV2,TRBJ2-1,TRBD1,once,TGTGCCAGCAGAGGTACGGGACAGGGTATGAGGCTGGGGCAGTTCTTC,CASRGTGQGMRLGQFF
TRBV27,TRBJ1-1,TRBD1,-,TGTGCCAGCACCGCTGGGACAGCAAGGAGAATGGGGGGGAACACTGAAGCTTTCTTT,CASTAGTARRMGGNTEAFF
TRBV4-3,TRBJ2-6,-,-,TGCGCCAGCAGCCAAGGTGGCGGGTCCTCTGGGGCCAACGTCCTGACTTTC,CASSQGGGSSGANVLTF
TRBV7-9,TRBJ2-3,-,-,TGTGCCAGCAGCTTAGTTCGTATAGGGGGAGATACGCAGTATTTT,CASSLVRIGGDTQYF
TRBV6-5,TRBJ1-5,-,few,TGTGCCAGCAGTTCCCAGGACAATCAGCCCCAGCATTTT,CASSSQDNQPQHF
TRBV7-3,TRBJ2-5,-,-,TGTGCCAGCAGCTTAACCCTAGAGGAGACCCAGTACTTC,CASSLTLEETQYF
TRBV7-6,TRBJ2-7,-,-,TGTGCCAGCAGCTCCCTAGGAGAGCAGTACTTC,CASSSLGEQYF
TRBV19,TRBJ2-6,-,few,TGTGCCAGTAGTCCTGAGGTGAACTCTGGGGCCAACGTCCTGACTTTC,CASSPEVNSGANVLTF
TRBV6-5,TRBJ2-4,TRBD2,-,TGTGCCAGCAGTTGGGGTCGGTTTAGGGAGGGGAACATTCAGTACTTC,CASSWGRFREGNIQYF
TRBV28,TRBJ1-2,TRBD1,-,TGTGCCAGCAGTTTACCCCTAGGACAGGGGAATGGCTACACCTTC,CASSLPLGQGNGYTF
TRBV19,TRBJ1-5,-,-,TGTGCCAGTAGTATTGGAGGGGTGGGCAATCAGCCCCAGCATTTT,CASSIGGVGNQPQHF
TRBV5-4,TRBJ2-2,TRBD1,-,TGTGCCAGCAGCTTTAGACAGGGGAACACCGGGGAGCTGTTTTTT,CASSFRQGNTGELFF
TRBV5-4,TRBJ1-1,-,-,TGTGCCAGCAGCTACGGGATTTACACTGAAGCTTTCTTT,CASSYGIYTEAFF
TRBV11-2,TRBJ1-2,-,few,TGTGCCAGCAGCGGCGGGGGGCTGAGCTATGGCTACACCTTC,CASSGGGLSYGYTF
TRBV28,TRBJ2-4,-,-,TGTGCCAGCACCAAGGGCCCGGTCGGGGACATTCAGTACTTC,CASTKGPVGDIQYF
TRBV7-2,TRBJ2-5,TRBD1,-,TGTGCCAGCAGCTTAGACAGGGGGCAGTGGGAGACCCAGTACTTC,CASSLDRGQWETQYF
TRBV5-1,TRBJ1-3,-,-,TGCGCCAGCAGCTTGGTCGGGGGGCTGACTGGAAACACCATATATTTT,CASSLVGGLTGNTIYF
TRBV12-5,TRBJ2-7,-,-,TGTGCTAGTGGTTTTAGTGTTGGCGAGCAGTACTTC,CASGFSVGEQYF
TRBV27,TRBJ1-6,-,-,TGTGCCAGCAGTTTATCGAAGGGGGGGGCTTATTCACCCCTCCACTTT,CASSLSKGGAYSPLHF
TRBV28,TRBJ1-3,-,-,TGTGCCAGCAGTTTGGGCAGGGGTGGAAACACCATATATTTT,CASSLGRGGNTIYF
TRBV5-1,TRBJ2-7,-,-,TGCGCCAGCAGCTTAGCCAGGGGTTCCTACGAGCAGTACTTC,CASSLARGSYEQYF